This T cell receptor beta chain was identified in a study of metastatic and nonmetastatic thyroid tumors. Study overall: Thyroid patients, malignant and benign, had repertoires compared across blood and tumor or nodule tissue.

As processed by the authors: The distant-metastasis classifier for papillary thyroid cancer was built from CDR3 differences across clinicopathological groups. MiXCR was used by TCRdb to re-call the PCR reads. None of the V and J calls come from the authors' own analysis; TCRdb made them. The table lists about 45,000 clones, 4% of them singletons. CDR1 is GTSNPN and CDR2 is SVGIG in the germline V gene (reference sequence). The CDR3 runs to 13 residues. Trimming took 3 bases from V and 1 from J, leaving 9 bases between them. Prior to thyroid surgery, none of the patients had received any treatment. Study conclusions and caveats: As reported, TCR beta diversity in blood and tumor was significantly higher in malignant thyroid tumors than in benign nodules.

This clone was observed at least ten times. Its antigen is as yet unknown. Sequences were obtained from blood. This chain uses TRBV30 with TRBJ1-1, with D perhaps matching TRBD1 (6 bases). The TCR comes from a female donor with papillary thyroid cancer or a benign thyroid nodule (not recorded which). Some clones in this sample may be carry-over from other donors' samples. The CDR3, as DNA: TGTGCCTGGAGGGACAGACAGAACACTGAAGCTTTCTTT. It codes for CAWRDRQNTEAFF.